The 22 T cell receptor beta chains below come from one sample, sequenced in a study of T cells in Graves' hyperthyroidism and ophthalmopathy. Amplified regions were TCR beta CDR3 sequences from RNA transcripts. The TCR CDR3 was amplified in a first-round RT-PCR using the HTBI primer set. TCRdb reanalysed the multiplex PCR reads using MiXCR and keeps one entry per CDR3 protein. This sample has approximately 710,000 distinct CDR3 sequences, with approximately 15% found just once. The sequencing sample was made of blood. These receptors were collected from a man aged 50 or older with Graves' hyperthyroidism.

The sample holds many counts of this clonotype. The V gene is TRBV12-3 or TRBV12-4, the J gene TRBJ1-1; 9 bases are a match to TRBD1. The CDR3 runs to 14 residues. Trimming took 6 bases from V and 2 from J; bases not matched to a gene: 4. In DNA, the CDR3 is TGTGCCAGCAGAACGACAGGGGGAAACACTGAAGCTTTCTTT. Translation gives CASRTTGGNTEAFF.

This clonotype was seen more than once but under ten times. V and J are TRBV27 and TRBJ1-3; D uncertain. This CDR3 has 14 amino acids. Germline CDR1 reads MNHEY; CDR2 reads SMNVEV (reference sequence). V was clipped by 1 base and J by 0 bases, with 4 bases between them. In DNA, the CDR3 is TGTGCCAGCAGTTTATACGGCTCTGGAAACACCATATATTTT. It codes for CASSLYGSGNTIYF.

This clonotype has a count of ten or more. The gene calls are TRBV7-9 and TRBJ1-1; D is undetermined. This CDR3 has 13 amino acids. Germline CDR1 is SEHNR and CDR2 is FQNEAQ (reference sequence). The V end lost 6 bases, the J end lost 1 base, and 9 bases lay between the germline ends. CDR3 loop: CASSADGNTEAFF. CDR3 nucleotides: TGTGCCAGCAGTGCAGATGGGAACACTGAAGCTTTCTTT.

This clonotype was recorded many times. The V call is TRBV28, the J call TRBJ2-5, with D uncertain. The V gene's germline CDR1 is MDHEN and CDR2 SYDVKM. V gave up 3 bases and J gave up 5 bases, with 10 bases separating them. The CDR3 covers 13 residues. The CDR3 coding sequence is TGTGCCAGCAGTTTGGTAGAAGCGGAGACCCAGTACTTC. Encoded protein: CASSLVEAETQYF.

The genes are TRBV20-1 and TRBJ1-1; D possibly corresponds to TRBD1 (5 bases). Trimming took 0 bases from V and 0 from J, leaving 14 bases between them. This CDR3 contains 16 residues. Germline V gives CDR1 DFQATT, CDR2 SNEGSKA (reference sequence). The CDR3: CSAREGESAMNTEAFF. The DNA for the CDR3 is TGCAGTGCTAGAGAAGGGGAAAGCGCGATGAACACTGAAGCTTTCTTT.

The chain has TRBV7-9 and TRBJ2-3, with TRBD1 as a possible D gene (6 bases). Germline V CDR1 and CDR2: SEHNR, FQNEAQ (reference sequence). V was trimmed by 1 base and J by 2 bases, leaving 10 bases between them. There are 15 residues in the CDR3. DNA of the CDR3: TGTGCCAGCAGCTTAGGGGACATACCCACAGATACGCAGTATTTT. Amino acids: CASSLGDIPTDTQYF.

This clonotype has a count of ten or more. The CDR3 loop is CASSPAGQGVKNTEAFF. CDR3 bases: TGTGCCAGCAGCCCCGCGGGGCAGGGGGTTAAGAACACTGAAGCTTTCTTT. V gene TRBV11-2 combines with J gene TRBJ1-1; 7 positions agree with TRBD1. Germline assignment: CDR1 SGHAT and CDR2 FQNNGV. This CDR3 spans 17 amino acids. Germline trimming cut 5 bases from V and 1 base from J; bases unmatched to any gene: 13.

This clonotype appeared a few times. The chain combines TRBV30 with TRBJ1-6; D gene uncertain. The V end lost 2 bases, the J end lost 0 bases, and 8 bases lay between the germline ends. The germline CDR1 and CDR2 sequences are GTSNPN and SVGIG (reference sequence). The CDR3 contains 15 residues. CDR3 sequence reads: CAWSLAGSYNSPLHF. CDR3 nucleotide sequence: TGTGCCTGGAGTCTCGCGGGCTCCTATAATTCACCCCTCCACTTT. The variable domain in full, with the rest retrieved from reference TRBV30 and TRBJ1-6, is SQTIHQWPATLVQPVGSPLSLECTVEGTSNPNLYWYRQAAGRGLQLLFYSVGIGQISSEVPQNLSASRPQDRQFILSSKKLLLSDSGFYLCAWSLAGSYNSPLHFGNGTRLTVT.

Only a few counts were recorded for this clonotype. This chain connects TRBV19 to TRBJ2-2; 7 bases agree with TRBD1. In germline, CDR1 is LNHDA, CDR2 SQIVND (reference sequence). The CDR3 totals 15 residues. The junction had 9 bases not matched to a gene; V was cut back by 5 bases and J by 6 bases. The CDR3 reads CASSLPTGWSGELFF. The CDR3 DNA follows: TGTGCCAGTAGTTTACCGACAGGGTGGTCCGGGGAGCTGTTTTTT.

This clonotype was seen at least ten times. The chain carries TRBV12-3 or TRBV12-4 and TRBJ1-2; unclear D gene. This CDR3 comprises 14 residues. V gave up 2 bases and J gave up 4 bases, with 11 bases separating them. The CDR3 bases are TGTGCCAGCAGTTTAAACCAGGCTGTCTATGGCTACACCTTC. Translating gives CASSLNQAVYGYTF.

This clonotype occurred many times. J is TRBJ1-1 and V is TRBV12-3 or TRBV12-4; no clear D gene. Trimming left V 2 bases short and J 8 bases short, with 9 bases between. This CDR3 region has 12 residues. In nucleotides, the CDR3 is TGTGCCAGCAGTTTATATGGCATAGAAGCTTTCTTT. This translates into CASSLYGIEAFF.

This clonotype has ten or more counts. The chain is built from TRBV5-6 and TRBJ1-1; D remains unclear. Trimming shortened V by 2 bases and J by 0 bases, and 8 bases separated the two germline ends. Germline assignment: CDR1 SGHDT and CDR2 YYEEEE. The CDR3 sequence is 14 residues long. CDR3 residues: CASSFPVMNTEAFF. DNA for the CDR3: TGTGCCAGCAGCTTTCCTGTCATGAACACTGAAGCTTTCTTT.

The chain combines TRBV6-1 with TRBJ2-3; the D gene is possibly TRBD2 (5 bases). Trimming shortened V by 7 bases and J by 0 bases, and 11 bases separated the two germline ends. The CDR3 runs to 14 residues. Germline CDR1 MNHNS, CDR2 SASEGT. Here the CDR3 DNA reads TGTGCCAGCAAGGCGGAGGCCAGCACAGATACGCAGTATTTT. Translation: CASKAEASTDTQYF.

This clonotype was seen many times. This chain links TRBV29-1 with TRBJ2-5; D is unclear. Per germline, CDR1 SQVTM and CDR2 ANQGSEA. Trimming stripped 3 bases from V and 0 bases from J, with 14 bases between. This CDR3 region has 15 residues. The CDR3 sequence: CSVDRRPGHQETQYF. CDR3 nucleotide sequence: TGCAGCGTTGACCGCCGTCCAGGACACCAAGAGACCCAGTACTTC.

In its sample, this clonotype was seen many times. The V and J genes are TRBV28 and TRBJ2-3; TRBD2 might be the D (6 bases). V lost 8 bases and J 0 bases, leaving 15 bases between the germline ends. Germline CDR1 and CDR2: MDHEN and SYDVKM. The CDR3 consists of 15 residues. The CDR3 loop reads CASGQGGASTDTQYF. The DNA of the CDR3 is TGTGCCAGCGGTCAGGGCGGGGCTAGCACAGATACGCAGTATTTT. The full variable domain, in which reference TRBV28 and TRBJ2-3 provide the parts outside the CDR3, is DVKVTQSSRYLVKRTGEKVFLECVQDMDHENMFWYRQDPGLGLRLIYFSYDVKMKEKGDIPEGYSVSREKKERFSLILESASTNQTSMYLCASGQGGASTDTQYFGPGTRLTVL.

This clonotype was seen at least ten times. V is TRBV28 and J is TRBJ1-4; TRBD1 aligns across 12 bases. The germline V gene has CDR1 MDHEN and CDR2 SYDVKM. The CDR3 spans 16 residues. The V segment lost 4 bases and the J segment 4 bases; nucleotides outside the gene matches: 4. The CDR3 sequence: CASSWGQGADNEKLFF. CDR3 sequence (DNA): TGTGCCAGCAGTTGGGGACAGGGGGCAGATAATGAAAAACTGTTTTTT.

This clonotype was seen at least ten times. The J gene is TRBJ2-5, the V gene TRBV3-1, with D tentatively TRBD1 or TRBD2 (5 bases each). Germline CDR1 is LGHDT and CDR2 is YNNKEL (reference sequence). The V end lost 2 bases, the J end lost 3 bases, and 13 bases lay between the germline ends. This CDR3 has 15 amino acids. This CDR3 is CASSQYAGSKETQYF. The CDR3, as DNA: TGTGCCAGCAGCCAATATGCAGGGAGCAAAGAGACCCAGTACTTC.

This clonotype was picked up many times. The chain is built from TRBV2 and TRBJ2-4; D is undetermined. The CDR3 is 11 residues long. V was shortened by 8 bases and J by 8 bases, with 10 bases between the two germline ends. Germline values: CDR1 SNHLY, CDR2 FYNNEI. The CDR3 DNA follows: TGTGCCAGCCATTTCATGGACATTCAGTACTTC. Translation: CASHFMDIQYF. Variable domain in full (rest from reference TRBV2 and TRBJ2-4): EPEVTQTPSHQVTQMGQEVILRCVPISNHLYFYWYRQILGQKVEFLVSFYNNEISEKSEIFDDQFSVERPDGSNFTLKIRSTKLEDSAMYFCASHFMDIQYFGAGTRLSVL.

Ten or more counts support this clonotype. V and J are TRBV6-1 and TRBJ2-5; TRBD1 matches at 7 bases. J was trimmed by 5 bases and V by 6 bases; bases with no gene match: 6. The CDR3 spans 13 residues. The germline V gene encodes CDR1 MNHNS and CDR2 SASEGT. CDR3 bases: TGTGCCAGCAGCTATGGGACAGCGGAGACCCAGTACTTC. As protein: CASSYGTAETQYF.

The sample holds many counts of this clonotype. J is TRBJ2-1 and V is TRBV29-1, with TRBD2 identical over 7 bases. Germline V gives CDR1 SQVTM, CDR2 ANQGSEA. The CDR3 is made up of 13 amino acids. Losses at the gene ends were 6 bases for V and 4 bases for J; bases not matched to a gene: 6. The CDR3 coding sequence is TGCAGCGTAGCGGGACGGGAATACAATGAGCAGTTCTTC. This codes for CSVAGREYNEQFF.

This clonotype was seen only once. The chain is built from TRBV12-3 or TRBV12-4 and TRBJ2-7; D gene ambiguous. Trimming pared 6 bases from V and 6 bases from J, leaving 18 bases between. This CDR3 has 14 amino acids. Here the CDR3 DNA reads TGTGCCAGCAGAGAGACTGGTTCAGTAAGCGAGCAGTACTTC. This gives the protein CASRETGSVSEQYF.

This clonotype was recorded many times. The chain recombines TRBV30 with TRBJ1-1, with 7 bases fitting TRBD1. After removal of 3 bases from V and 4 bases from J, the junction contained 8 bases not matched to a gene. The CDR3 has 14 residues. Germline loops: CDR1 GTSNPN, CDR2 SVGIG (reference sequence). CDR3 DNA sequence: TGTGCCTGGAGACGGGGGGACAGTGCCACTGAAGCTTTCTTT. Translation gives CAWRRGDSATEAFF.